This T cell receptor beta chain stems from a study of T-cell reconstitution after alpha-beta-depleted transplantation in children. Overall study results and limits: In patients about two months after transplant, alpha-beta T cells reportedly arose from several hundred expanded graft clones. From surviving recipient T cells and thymic progenitors came the high day-60 TCRbeta diversity observed in some patients.

A few counts support this clonotype. Its specificity is not known. The germline CDR1 and CDR2 sequences are SGHKS and YYEKEE (reference sequence). This CDR3 has 12 residues. Between the trimmed V and J ends, which lost 4 bases and 3 bases, there was a span of 6 bases. Unique molecular identifiers were built into the TCRbeta library. In TCRdb, the PCR reads were re-called with MiXCR into one record per CDR3 protein. The sample includes nearly 350,000 distinct CDR3 sequences, about 17% of them seen just once. The rearrangement uses TRBV5-5 and TRBJ2-3; D gene uncertain. This specimen consisted of PBMCs, mostly from graft donor cells, obtained 360 days after TCRalphabeta/CD19-depleted stem cell transplant. The sequence was obtained from a male patient between 2 and 10 years old who had a stem cell transplant for acute lymphoblastic leukemia, so the T cells may come from the graft donor. This CDR3 is CASSAVTDTQYF. DNA for the CDR3: TGTGCCAGCAGCGCGGTAACAGATACGCAGTATTTT.